The 19 T cell receptor beta chains below come from one sample, sequenced in a study of cytomegalovirus exposure and HLA in healthy donors. Clones were read by immunoSEQ multiplex PCR, and TCRdb kept only the in-frame ones, dropping some. Found here are over 110,000 clones, 84% of them singletons; the top ten hold almost 1.5%. The sample comprised PBMCs. The receptors here all came from a woman aged 25-40 years in good health and CMV-seronegative.

The chain is built from TRBV27 and TRBJ1-4; maybe TRBD1 (5 bases). The V gene lost 3 bases and the J gene lost 6 bases, with 11 bases spanning the gap. The CDR3 runs to 14 residues. Germline CDR1 and CDR2: MNHEY and SMNVEV (reference sequence). CDR3 sequence reads: CASSLRRGDEKLFF. CDR3 in DNA: TGTGCCAGCAGTTTGCGAAGGGGCGATGAAAAACTGTTTTTT.

V is TRBV5-1 and J is TRBJ2-1; D gene uncertain. Germline CDR1 is SGHRS and CDR2 is YFSETQ. V shed 0 bases and J shed 8 bases, with 6 bases lying between them. The CDR3 contains 12 residues. Written as DNA, the CDR3 is TGCGCCAGCAGCTTGGCCGGAGATGAGCAGTTCTTC. Amino acid sequence: CASSLAGDEQFF.

This clone was seen a single time. Sequence at one end of the junction differs from germline and may be a read error. The chain is built from TRBV7-7 and TRBJ2-1; 9 nucleotides match TRBD1. Germline CDR1 is SSHAT and CDR2 is FNYEAQ (reference sequence). There are 16 residues in the CDR3. Here the CDR3 reads CASSLTWTGAYNEQFF. The CDR3, as DNA: TGTGCTAGCAGCCTGACGTGGACAGGGGCTTACAATGAGCAGTTCTTC.

This chain links TRBV5-6 with TRBJ1-3, with 7 bases fitting TRBD1. This CDR3 spans 16 amino acids. Germline V gene sequence: CDR1 SGHDT, CDR2 YYEEEE. V shed 0 bases and J 3 bases; nucleotides not matched to a gene: 6. The CDR3 DNA is TGTGCCAGCAGCTTGGTACAGGGGAAAGATGGAAACACCATATATTTT. Protein product: CASSLVQGKDGNTIYF.

The rearrangement links TRBV9 to TRBJ1-6, with a tentative D call TRBD1 (6 bases). Germline V gives CDR1 SGDLS, CDR2 YYNGEE. V was clipped by 3 bases and J by 1 base, with 8 bases between them. The CDR3 length is 15 residues. In DNA form, the CDR3 reads TGTGCCAGCAGCGCAACAGGGTCCTATAATTCACCCCTCCACTTT. Translation gives CASSATGSYNSPLHF.

The chain is built from TRBV15 and TRBJ1-1; D gene ambiguous. The CDR3 is made up of 13 amino acids. Germline lookup yields CDR1 LNHNV and CDR2 YYDKDF (reference sequence). Trimming took 3 bases from V and 10 from J, leaving 15 bases between them. The chain's CDR3 is CATSRDNQVVAFF. The CDR3, as DNA: TGTGCCACCAGCAGGGATAACCAGGTGGTAGCTTTCTTT. Based on the CDR3 plus reference TRBV15 and TRBJ1-1, the full variable domain is DAMVIQNPRYQVTQFGKPVTLSCSQTLNHNVMYWYQQKSSQAPKLLFHYYDKDFNNEADTPDNFQSRRPNTSFCFLDIRSPGLGDTAMYLCATSRDNQVVAFFGQGTRLTVV.

The chain links TRBV10-3 to TRBJ2-1; tentative D call: TRBD1 (5 bases). Trimming shortened V by 0 bases and J by 6 bases, and 9 bases separated the two germline ends. The germline V gene encodes CDR1 ENHRY and CDR2 SYGVKD. CDR3 size: 14 residues. CDR3 coding DNA: TGTGCCATCAGTGAGTCGCGACAGCTCAATGAGCAGTTCTTC. It translates to CAISESRQLNEQFF.

This clone was seen more than once but under ten times. The V gene is TRBV2, the J gene TRBJ1-5, with a tentative D call TRBD1 (5 bases). This CDR3 comprises 12 residues. The V gene lost 4 bases and the J gene lost 8 bases, with 9 bases spanning the gap. The germline gives CDR1 SNHLY, CDR2 FYNNEI. CDR3 amino acids: CASSAGGEPQHF. In nucleotides, the CDR3 is TGTGCCAGCAGTGCCGGAGGGGAGCCCCAGCATTTT.

This chain uses TRBV2 with TRBJ1-6, with TRBD1 matching 7 bases. Germline CDR1 is SNHLY and CDR2 is FYNNEI. V lost 5 bases to trimming and J lost 6 bases; unmatched junction nucleotides: 13. The CDR3 length is 17 residues. CDR3 nucleotide sequence: TGTGCCAGCAGTCGGGACAGCCCAGAAGGAACTAATTCACCCCTCCACTTT. Its protein is CASSRDSPEGTNSPLHF.

The rearrangement links TRBV18 to TRBJ1-2; perhaps TRBD1 as D (5 bases). The CDR3 length is 17 residues. Trimming shortened V by 3 bases and J by 7 bases, and 24 bases separated the two germline ends. Looked up from germline, CDR1 is KGHSH and CDR2 is LQKENI. CDR3 bases: TGTGCCAGCTCACCTAATTCGTGGCTAAACCGCGGGGGTGGCTACACCTTC. Translated, it gives CASSPNSWLNRGGGYTF.

The chain links TRBV28 to TRBJ2-7; 12 positions agree with TRBD1. The germline CDR1 and CDR2 sequences are MDHEN and SYDVKM. The J segment lost 3 bases and the V segment lost 5 bases, leaving 2 bases of the junction unmatched. This CDR3 comprises 14 residues. The CDR3 sequence: CASSGTGGIYEQYF. The CDR3 DNA reads as TGTGCCAGCAGTGGGACAGGGGGCATCTACGAGCAGTACTTC.

Of note for this clone: This CDR3 is also generated by other DNA sequences in the sample. The J gene is TRBJ2-1, the V gene TRBV5-1; no clear D gene. The CDR3 is 15 residues long. Germline V CDR1 and CDR2: SGHRS, YFSETQ. V was clipped by 0 bases and J by 0 bases, with 7 bases between them. This chain's CDR3 is CASSLAPSSYNEQFF. CDR3 DNA sequence: TGCGCCAGCAGCTTGGCCCCTAGCTCCTACAATGAGCAGTTCTTC.

The genes are TRBV2 and TRBJ2-1; 14 nucleotides match TRBD2. Germline values: CDR1 SNHLY, CDR2 FYNNEI. Unmatched junction bases numbered 12, after V lost 6 bases and J lost 2 bases. The CDR3 contains 19 residues. The CDR3, as DNA: TGTGCCAGCAGCCGAGGGACTAGCGGGGGACCCTGGGCCTACAATGAGCAGTTCTTC. Translation: CASSRGTSGGPWAYNEQFF. Using reference TRBV2 and TRBJ2-1 for the parts outside the CDR3, the full variable domain is EPEVTQTPSHQVTQMGQEVILRCVPISNHLYFYWYRQILGQKVEFLVSFYNNEISEKSEIFDDQFSVERPDGSNFTLKIRSTKLEDSAMYFCASSRGTSGGPWAYNEQFFGPGTRLTVL.

The J gene is TRBJ2-1, the V gene TRBV29-1; 10 nucleotides align to TRBD2. The CDR3 totals 14 residues. V lost 7 bases and J lost 3; bases outside the gene matches: 6. Germline-derived CDR1 and CDR2 are SQVTM and ANQGSEA. The CDR3 nucleotides are TGCAGCGCATCTAGCGGGGGATTCTACAATGAGCAGTTCTTC. This encodes CSASSGGFYNEQFF.

V is TRBV4-1 and J is TRBJ2-5; D possibly corresponds to TRBD1 (6 bases). Germline loops: CDR1 MGHRA, CDR2 YSYEKL. Trimming removed 0 bases from V and 2 bases from J, with 16 bases in between. The CDR3 is 17 residues long. CDR3 sequence reads: CASSQDVTGHLQETQYF. CDR3 DNA: TGCGCCAGCAGCCAAGATGTGACAGGACACCTGCAAGAGACCCAGTACTTC.

The V and J genes are TRBV4-2 and TRBJ1-2, with D tentatively TRBD1 (5 bases). Deletions cut 0 bases from V and 2 bases from J, with 10 bases between. CDR1 and CDR2 from the germline V gene are LGHNA and YNFKEQ. CDR3 size: 15 residues. The CDR3: CASSQDPGENYGYTF. The CDR3 DNA reads TGTGCCAGCAGCCAAGATCCGGGGGAGAACTATGGCTACACCTTC.

The gene calls are TRBV27 and TRBJ2-1; 13 bases agree with TRBD2. The germline CDR1 and CDR2 sequences are MNHEY and SMNVEV (reference sequence). The CDR3 is 15 residues long. The ends lost 6 bases at V and 7 bases at J; junction bases unmatched: 6. The CDR3 DNA reads TGTGCCAGCAGCCGCGGACTAGCGGGGGTGAATGAGCAGTTCTTC. This gives the protein CASSRGLAGVNEQFF.

This chain uses TRBV5-8 with TRBJ1-2, with D uncertain. The germline V gene encodes CDR1 SGHTS and CDR2 YDEGEE. The CDR3 has 14 residues. Trimming shortened V by 7 bases and J by 2 bases, and 15 bases separated the two germline ends. CDR3 bases: TGTGCCAGCGGACTGGGTGGGATAAACTATGGCTACACCTTC. It specifies CASGLGGINYGYTF. Full variable domain (rest looked up from reference TRBV5-8 and TRBJ1-2): EAGVTQSPTHLIKTRGQQATLRCSPISGHTSVYWYQQALGLGLQFLLWYDEGEERNRGNFPPRFSGRQFPNYSSELNVNALELEDSALYLCASGLGGINYGYTFGSGTRLTVV.

The CDR3 nucleotides read TGCGCCAGCAGCTTAACAGAGAACACTGAAGCTTTCTTT. Translated: CASSLTENTEAFF. V gene TRBV5-1 combines with J gene TRBJ1-1; D gene unclear. CDR1 is SGHRS and CDR2 is YFSETQ in the germline V gene. Trimming left V 2 bases short and J 1 base short, with 6 bases between. The CDR3 is 13 amino acids.